A selection of T cell receptor beta chains follows, all from one sample in a study of Graves' ophthalmopathy and Graves' hyperthyroidism. TCRdb re-called the multiplex PCR reads through MiXCR, storing one row per CDR3 protein. The repertoire holds around 1,200,000 distinct CDR3 sequences, with less than 45% as singletons. The sequencing sample was made of peripheral blood or thyroid tissue (not recorded which). Receptors were obtained from an adult man with Graves' hyperthyroidism. Each CDR3 is given with its conserved first and last residue. A D gene is named only where the DNA matches it firmly. Size is omitted from some rows. Given values are once, few, many or a class for expanded clones.

V gene,D gene,clone size,J gene,CDR3 DNA,CDR3 protein
TRBV30,NA,NA,TRBJ1-3,TGTGCCTGGATCTCTGGAAACACCATATATTTT,CAWISGNTIYF
TRBV4-1,NA,NA,TRBJ1-3,TGCGCCAGCAGCCAGGAACCTCCTCCCCACTCTGGAAACACCATATATTTT,CASSQEPPPHSGNTIYF
TRBV20-1,NA,NA,TRBJ1-5,TGCAGTGCTAGGGGACCCCTTGGGACACCGGAGTTT,CSARGPLGTPEF
TRBV15,TRBD2,NA,TRBJ2-5,TGTGCCACCAGCAGAGACCTAGCGGGAACCCAGTACTTC,CATSRDLAGTQYF
TRBV11-2,NA,many,TRBJ2-7,TGTGCCAGCAACCGTCCGGGACATTCCTCCTACGAGCAGTACTTC,CASNRPGHSSYEQYF
TRBV5-5,TRBD2,NA,TRBJ2-5,TGTGCCAGCAGCTCTACTAGCGGGGGGGAAGAGACCCAGTACTTC,CASSSTSGGEETQYF
TRBV5-1,TRBD1,NA,TRBJ1-1,TGCGCCAGCAGTGGGCAGGGGGGTTTCGCTGAAGCTTTCTTT,CASSGQGGFAEAFF
TRBV10-3,TRBD1,NA,TRBJ2-6,TGTGCCATCACAACAGGGGGCGGTGCTGGGGCCAACGTCCTGACTTTC,CAITTGGGAGANVLTF
TRBV5-6,NA,few,TRBJ1-5,TGTGCCAGCAGCTTCGGGTCTCGGCCCCAGCATTTT,CASSFGSRPQHF
TRBV12-3/TRBV12-4,NA,many,TRBJ2-2,TGTGCCAGCAGCTGGAACACCGGGGAGCTGTTTTTT,CASSWNTGELFF
TRBV12-3/TRBV12-4,NA,NA,TRBJ2-3,TGTGCCAGCAGTCCGACCCCCGGGACACCTAGCACAGATACGCAGTATTTT,CASSPTPGTPSTDTQYF
TRBV6-5,TRBD1,NA,TRBJ2-5,TGTGCCAGCAGTAGCCGGGACAGGGGTCCAGAGACCCAGTACTTC,CASSSRDRGPETQYF
TRBV7-9,NA,many,TRBJ1-4,TGTGCCAGCAGCCCGAGCCGGGGGCGGGGTGAAAAACTGTTTTTT,CASSPSRGRGEKLFF
TRBV20-1,TRBD1,many,TRBJ1-5,TGCAGTGCTAGAGTTGGGGCAGGACAGGGAAAGGGTCAGCCCCAGCATTTT,CSARVGAGQGKGQPQHF
TRBV25-1,NA,NA,TRBJ2-7,TGTGCCAGAGAGAGTCTCCGGGACAACTCCTACGAGCAGTACTTC,CARESLRDNSYEQYF
TRBV20-1,TRBD2,few,TRBJ2-7,TGCAGTGCTAGAGCGTCTAGCGGGAGCCAGTACTTC,CSARASSGSQYF
TRBV20-1,NA,NA,TRBJ1-1,TGCAGTGCAAAACGACGGGGGAATGAAGCTTTCTTT,CSAKRRGNEAFF
TRBV6-5,NA,many,TRBJ1-2,TGTGCCAGCAGTTACCCAAACCAAGGTCCCACCTTC,CASSYPNQGPTF
TRBV4-1,NA,NA,TRBJ2-7,TGCGCCAGCAGCCAACAGGAGGGCACCTACGAGCAGTACTTC,CASSQQEGTYEQYF
TRBV19,NA,NA,TRBJ2-5,TGTGCCAGTAGTATTGAGGGAAGTCAAGAGACCCAGTACTTC,CASSIEGSQETQYF
TRBV2,TRBD2,NA,TRBJ2-5,TGTGACAGCAGTCGGACTAGTCAAGAGACCCAGTACTTC,CDSSRTSQETQYF
TRBV9,TRBD2,few,TRBJ2-2,TGTGCCAGCAGCAAAAGAGTGACTAGCGCGAACACCGGGGAGCTGTTTTTT,CASSKRVTSANTGELFF
TRBV4-1,NA,many,TRBJ1-5,TGCGCCAGCAGCCCAGAGGGAAACAATCAGCCCCAGCATTTT,CASSPEGNNQPQHF
TRBV4-2,TRBD2,few,TRBJ2-7,TGTGCCAGCAGCCAAGATCTTACTAGCGGAGCCTACGAGCAGTACTTC,CASSQDLTSGAYEQYF
TRBV5-8,NA,NA,TRBJ2-7,TGCGCCAGCAGCTTAGGTCCATGGACTAACTACGAGCAGTACTTC,CASSLGPWTNYEQYF
TRBV10-3,NA,NA,TRBJ2-5,TGTGCCAGCAGTTACAAGCCCCGGACCCAGTACTTC,CASSYKPRTQYF
TRBV19,NA,NA,TRBJ1-3,TGTGCCAGTAGCAGCGACTGGGACCTTGGAAACACCATATATTTT,CASSSDWDLGNTIYF
TRBV2,TRBD2,many,TRBJ2-7,TGTGCCAGCACCCTGGGACTAGTGAGCGACGAGCAGTACTTC,CASTLGLVSDEQYF
TRBV29-1,TRBD2,NA,TRBJ2-5,TGCAGCGGACGAACTAGCGGGGCAGAGACCCAGTACTTC,CSGRTSGAETQYF
TRBV29-1,NA,NA,TRBJ1-2,TGCAGCGCCGGGCTTCGCTATGGCTACACCTTC,CSAGLRYGYTF
TRBV20-1,TRBD1,NA,TRBJ1-1,TGCAGTGCTAGCCCCGGGACAGGGGACACTGAAGCTTTCTTT,CSASPGTGDTEAFF
TRBV25-1,NA,many,TRBJ2-3,TGTGCCAGCCAGGTTCAGCAGAGCACAGATACGCAGTATTTT,CASQVQQSTDTQYF
TRBV5-1,NA,few,TRBJ1-3,TGCGCCAGCAGCCGGGAGCAGAACTCTGGAAACACCATATATTTT,CASSREQNSGNTIYF
TRBV7-9,TRBD1,few,TRBJ2-6,TGTGCCAGCAGCCCTGGGCCCAGGGGGTCTGGGGCCAACGTCCTGACTTTC,CASSPGPRGSGANVLTF
TRBV2,NA,NA,TRBJ1-2,TGTGCCAGCAGAGAAAGGGCCAGGGCCTATGGCTACACCTTC,CASRERARAYGYTF
TRBV2,NA,once,TRBJ2-7,TGTGCCACCAAGCGCGAGAAATACTTC,CATKREKYF
TRBV12-3/TRBV12-4,NA,few,TRBJ1-1,TGTGCCAGCAGTTTATTTGCAAAGACTACTGAAGCTTTCTTT,CASSLFAKTTEAFF
TRBV10-3,NA,few,TRBJ2-7,TGTGCCAGCAGTTCCCGGGCAGGGCACTCCTACGAGCAGTACTTC,CASSSRAGHSYEQYF
TRBV20-1,NA,NA,TRBJ1-2,TGCAGTGCTAGGGACATGAGGGGAGAGTATGGCTACACCTTC,CSARDMRGEYGYTF
TRBV20-1,TRBD1,many,TRBJ1-2,TGCAGTGCTAGAGATCGTCGACAGGGTTTTCATGACTACACCTTC,CSARDRRQGFHDYTF
TRBV6-4,TRBD1,once,TRBJ2-5,TGTGCCAGCAGTGACCAGACAGGGGGCATTGGGGCCCAGTACTTC,CASSDQTGGIGAQYF
TRBV19,NA,NA,TRBJ2-5,TGTGCCAGTAGTACCCTCAGGGGACTGGAGACCCAGTACTTC,CASSTLRGLETQYF
TRBV14,NA,NA,TRBJ2-7,TGTGCCAGCAGTGGGGGGCAGCTCTACGAGCAGTACTTC,CASSGGQLYEQYF
TRBV19,NA,many,TRBJ2-7,TGTGCCAGTAGTATAAGAGGGCAGATCTACGAGCAGTACTTC,CASSIRGQIYEQYF
TRBV6-5,NA,NA,TRBJ1-2,TGTGCCAGCAGTTCGGACGCCCCTGTGGATGGCTACACCTTC,CASSSDAPVDGYTF
TRBV27,NA,NA,TRBJ1-6,TGTGCCAGCGGCTTGACAGTGGGGTCACCCCTCCACTTT,CASGLTVGSPLHF